This T cell receptor (beta chain) was sequenced during a study of T-cell reconstitution after alpha-beta-depleted transplantation in children. A remark on this clonotype: Its antigen remains unidentified.

Whole-study results and caveats: Newly made T cells mostly supplied T-cell counts and diversity one year after transplant. Roughly two months post-transplant, alpha-beta T cells reportedly originated from several hundred graft clones that had expanded.

Unique molecular identifiers featured in how the TCRbeta library was prepared. MiXCR, run by TCRdb on the PCR reads, gives a single entry per CDR3 protein. Of about 200,000 distinct CDR3 sequences in the sample, roughly 6.3% are singletons; the top ten hold 4.5%. The sequences come from PBMCs, collected before TCRalphabeta/CD19-depleted stem cell transplant. This receptor was taken from a girl in the first two years of life with combined immunodeficiency, due to receive a stem cell transplant.

DNA for the CDR3: TGTGCCACCAGCAGGGCGGACAGGGGGCCTGGAAACACCATATATTTT. Its protein is CATSRADRGPGNTIYF. The gene calls are TRBV15 and TRBJ1-3; 11 positions agree with TRBD1. The trim removed 3 bases at V and 2 bases at J, leaving 3 bases unmatched. The CDR3 extends over 16 amino acids. From germline, CDR1 is LNHNV and CDR2 YYDKDF (reference sequence).